Below, 5 T cell receptor beta chains from the same sample are listed, as sequenced in a study of cytomegalovirus exposure and HLA in healthy donors. 60 Vbeta and 13 Jbeta primers were used in PCR. Clones were sequenced by immunoSEQ multiplex PCR, and TCRdb holds only the in-frame ones, with some missing. The table records tens of thousands of clones, around 66% of them present only once. Sequencing was done on a sample of PBMCs. The origin of the receptors is a male donor in good health and CMV-seropositive.

The J gene is TRBJ1-6, the V gene TRBV6-1; maybe TRBD1 (6 bases). Germline loops: CDR1 MNHNS, CDR2 SASEGT. CDR3 length equals 16 residues. The ends were cut back, 0 bases at V and 10 bases at J, with 16 bases in the middle. CDR3 sequence reads: CASSEAGQGNSSPLHF. CDR3 DNA: TGTGCCAGCAGTGAAGCGGGACAAGGGAATTCGTCACCCCTCCACTTT.

The chain carries TRBV7-9 and TRBJ2-3; no reliable D call. Germline V gene data show CDR1 as SEHNR and CDR2 as FQNEAQ (reference sequence). The CDR3 consists of 14 residues. The V end was cut by 1 base, the J end by 1 base, with 6 bases between. The CDR3 is CASSLDQGTDTQYF. DNA for the CDR3: TGTGCCAGCAGCTTAGACCAGGGCACAGATACGCAGTATTTT.

This chain joins TRBV30 and TRBJ2-7, with 7 bases aligning to TRBD1. The CDR3 has 13 residues. V lost 2 bases and J lost 3; bases outside the gene matches: 4. Germline loops: CDR1 GTSNPN, CDR2 SVGIG (reference sequence). The CDR3 DNA reads as TGTGCCTGGAGTTCTACAGGGGTCTACGAGCAGTACTTC. Translation: CAWSSTGVYEQYF.

This chain connects TRBV14 to TRBJ1-1, with D tentatively TRBD1 (5 bases). Germline CDR1 and CDR2: SGHDN and FVKESK. The ends were cut back, 1 base at V and 3 bases at J, with 6 bases in the middle. The length of the CDR3 is 13 residues. CDR3 nucleotides: TGTGCCAGCAGCCAAGTCAGGGACACTGAAGCTTTCTTT. Its translation is CASSQVRDTEAFF.

This clone was counted once. The genes are TRBV7-2 and TRBJ1-2, with D unclear. The length of the CDR3 is 15 residues. Deletions cut 7 bases from V and 1 base from J, with 16 bases between. CDR1 is SGHTA and CDR2 is FQGNSA in the germline V gene. CDR3 DNA sequence: TGTGCCAGCACCCCCAGTGGCGGCCATAACTATGGCTACACCTTC. Encoded protein: CASTPSGGHNYGYTF. Using reference TRBV7-2 and TRBJ1-2 for the parts outside the CDR3, the full variable domain is GAGVSQSPSNKVTEKGKDVELRCDPISGHTALYWYRQSLGQGLEFLIYFQGNSAPDKSGLPSDRFSAERTGGSVSTLTIQRTQQEDSAVYLCASTPSGGHNYGYTFGSGTRLTVV.